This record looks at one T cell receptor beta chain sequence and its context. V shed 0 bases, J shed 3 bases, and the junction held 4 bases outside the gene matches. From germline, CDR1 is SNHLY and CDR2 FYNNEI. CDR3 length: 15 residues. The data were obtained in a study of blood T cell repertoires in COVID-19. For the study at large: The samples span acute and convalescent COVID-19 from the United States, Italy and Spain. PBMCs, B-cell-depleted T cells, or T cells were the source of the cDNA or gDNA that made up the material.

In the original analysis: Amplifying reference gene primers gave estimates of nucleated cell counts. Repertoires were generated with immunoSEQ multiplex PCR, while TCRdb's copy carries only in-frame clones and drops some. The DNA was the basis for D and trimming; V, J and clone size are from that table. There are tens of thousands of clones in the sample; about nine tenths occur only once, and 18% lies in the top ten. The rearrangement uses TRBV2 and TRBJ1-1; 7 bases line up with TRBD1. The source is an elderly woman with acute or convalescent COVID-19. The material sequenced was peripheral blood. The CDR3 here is CASSEAPTGYTEAFF. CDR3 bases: TGTGCCAGCAGTGAAGCTCCGACAGGGTACACTGAAGCTTTCTTT. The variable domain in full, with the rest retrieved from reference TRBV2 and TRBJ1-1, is EPEVTQTPSHQVTQMGQEVILRCVPISNHLYFYWYRQILGQKVEFLVSFYNNEISEKSEIFDDQFSVERPDGSNFTLKIRSTKLEDSAMYFCASSEAPTGYTEAFFGQGTRLTVV.